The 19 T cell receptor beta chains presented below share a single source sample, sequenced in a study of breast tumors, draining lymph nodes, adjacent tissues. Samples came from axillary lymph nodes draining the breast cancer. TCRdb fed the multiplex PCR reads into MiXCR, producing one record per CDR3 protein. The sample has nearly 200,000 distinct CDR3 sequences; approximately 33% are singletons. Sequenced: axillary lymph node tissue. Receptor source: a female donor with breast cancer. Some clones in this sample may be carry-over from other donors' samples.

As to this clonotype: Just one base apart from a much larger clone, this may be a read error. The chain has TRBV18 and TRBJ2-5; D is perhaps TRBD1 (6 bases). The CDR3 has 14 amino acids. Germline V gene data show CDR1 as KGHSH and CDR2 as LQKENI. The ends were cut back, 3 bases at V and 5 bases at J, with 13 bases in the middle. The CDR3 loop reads CASSPQQGHETQYF. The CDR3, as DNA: TGTGCCAGCTCACCCCAACAGGGCCACGAGACCCAGTACTTC.

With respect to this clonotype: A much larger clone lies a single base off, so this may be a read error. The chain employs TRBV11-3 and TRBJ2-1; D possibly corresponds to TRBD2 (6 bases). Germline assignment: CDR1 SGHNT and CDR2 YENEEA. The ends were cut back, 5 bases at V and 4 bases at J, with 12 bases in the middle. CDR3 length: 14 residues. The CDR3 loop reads CASSPLGTYNEQFF. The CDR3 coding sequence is TGTGCCAGCAGCCCACTCGGGACTTACAATGAGCAGTTCTTC.

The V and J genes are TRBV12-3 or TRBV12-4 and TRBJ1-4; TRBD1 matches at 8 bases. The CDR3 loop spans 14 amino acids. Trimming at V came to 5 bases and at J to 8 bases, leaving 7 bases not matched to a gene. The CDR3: CASSRGQGMEKLFF. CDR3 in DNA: TGTGCCAGCAGTCGAGGACAGGGAATGGAAAAACTGTTTTTT.

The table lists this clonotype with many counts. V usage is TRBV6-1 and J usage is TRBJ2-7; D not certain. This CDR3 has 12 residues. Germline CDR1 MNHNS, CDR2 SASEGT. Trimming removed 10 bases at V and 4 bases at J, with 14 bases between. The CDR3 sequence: CATNQDGYEQYF. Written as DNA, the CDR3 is TGTGCCACCAACCAAGATGGGTACGAGCAGTACTTC.

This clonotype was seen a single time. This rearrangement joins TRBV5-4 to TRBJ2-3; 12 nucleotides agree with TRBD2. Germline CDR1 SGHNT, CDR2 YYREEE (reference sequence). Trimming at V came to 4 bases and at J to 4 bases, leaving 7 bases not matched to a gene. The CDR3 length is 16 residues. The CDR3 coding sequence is TGTGCCAGCAGCCCGACTAGCGGGAGCGTCGCAGATACGCAGTATTTT. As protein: CASSPTSGSVADTQYF.

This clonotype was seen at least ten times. CDR3: CASSLTPTGDTQYF. CDR3 DNA sequence: TGTGCCAGCAGCTTAACTCCGACAGGTGATACGCAGTATTTT. V usage is TRBV7-3 and J usage is TRBJ2-3; D is possibly TRBD1 (6 bases). V shed 0 bases and J shed 6 bases, with 10 bases lying between them. This CDR3 spans 14 amino acids. Per germline, CDR1 SGHTA and CDR2 FQGTGA.

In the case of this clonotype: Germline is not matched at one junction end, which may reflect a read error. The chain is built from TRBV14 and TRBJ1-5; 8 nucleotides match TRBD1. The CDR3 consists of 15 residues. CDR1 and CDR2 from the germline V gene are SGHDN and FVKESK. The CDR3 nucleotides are TGTGCCAGCAGCCAAGGGACAGGGTCGGAGCAGCCCCCGCATTTT. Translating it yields CASSQGTGSEQPPHF.

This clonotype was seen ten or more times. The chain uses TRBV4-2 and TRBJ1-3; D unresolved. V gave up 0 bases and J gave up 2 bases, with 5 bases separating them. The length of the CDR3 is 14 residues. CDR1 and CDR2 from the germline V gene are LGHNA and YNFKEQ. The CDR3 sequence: CASSQDPTGNTIYF. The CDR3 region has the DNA TGTGCCAGCAGCCAAGATCCAACTGGAAACACCATATATTTT.

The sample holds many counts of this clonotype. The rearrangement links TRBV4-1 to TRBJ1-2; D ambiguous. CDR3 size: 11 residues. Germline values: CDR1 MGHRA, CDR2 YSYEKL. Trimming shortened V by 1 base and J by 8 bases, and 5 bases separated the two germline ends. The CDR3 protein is CASSQVPGYTF. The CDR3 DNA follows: TGCGCCAGCAGCCAAGTCCCAGGCTACACCTTC.

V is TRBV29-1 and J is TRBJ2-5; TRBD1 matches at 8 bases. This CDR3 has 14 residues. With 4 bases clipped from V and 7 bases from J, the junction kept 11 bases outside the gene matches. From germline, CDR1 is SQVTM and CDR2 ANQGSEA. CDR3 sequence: CSVGQGAQWATQYF. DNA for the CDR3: TGCAGCGTTGGGCAGGGGGCGCAATGGGCGACCCAGTACTTC.

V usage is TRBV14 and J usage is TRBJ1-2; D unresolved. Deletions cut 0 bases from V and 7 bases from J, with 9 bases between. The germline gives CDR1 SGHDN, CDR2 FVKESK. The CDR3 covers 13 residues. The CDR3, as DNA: TGTGCCAGCAGCCAAGATTGGGGAGGTGGCTACACCTTC. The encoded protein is CASSQDWGGGYTF.

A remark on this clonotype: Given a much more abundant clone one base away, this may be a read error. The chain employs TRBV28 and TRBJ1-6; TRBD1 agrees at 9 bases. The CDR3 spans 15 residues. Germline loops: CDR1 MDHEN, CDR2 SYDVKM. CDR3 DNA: TGTGCCAGCAGTTTAGGACAGGGGTATCGTTCACCCCTCCGCTTT. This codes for CASSLGQGYRSPLRF.

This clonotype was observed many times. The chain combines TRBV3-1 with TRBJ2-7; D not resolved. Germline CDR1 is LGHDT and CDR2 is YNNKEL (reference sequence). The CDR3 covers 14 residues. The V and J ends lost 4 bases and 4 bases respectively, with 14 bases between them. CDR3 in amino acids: CASSPARLWYEQYF. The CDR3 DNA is TGTGCCAGCAGCCCAGCCAGGTTGTGGTACGAGCAGTACTTC.

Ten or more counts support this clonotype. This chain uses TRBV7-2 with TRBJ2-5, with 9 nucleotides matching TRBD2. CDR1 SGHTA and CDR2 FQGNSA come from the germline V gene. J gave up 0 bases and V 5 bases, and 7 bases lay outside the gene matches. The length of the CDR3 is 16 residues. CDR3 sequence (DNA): TGTGCCAGCAGCCCTCAACTAGCGGGCGACCAAGAGACCCAGTACTTC. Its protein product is CASSPQLAGDQETQYF.

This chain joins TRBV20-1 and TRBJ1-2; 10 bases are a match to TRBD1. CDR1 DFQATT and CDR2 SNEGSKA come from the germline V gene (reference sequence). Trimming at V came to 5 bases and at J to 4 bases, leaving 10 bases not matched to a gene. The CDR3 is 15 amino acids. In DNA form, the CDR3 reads TGCAGTGCTGGCCGGGACAGGGGCCCCAGCTATGGCTACACCTTC. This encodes CSAGRDRGPSYGYTF.

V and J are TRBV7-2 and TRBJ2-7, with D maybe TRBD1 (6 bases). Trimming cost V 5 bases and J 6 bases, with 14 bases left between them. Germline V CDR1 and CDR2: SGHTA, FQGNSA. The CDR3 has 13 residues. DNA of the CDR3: TGTGCCAGCAGCCGCGACAGGTCTCTCGAGCAGTACTTC. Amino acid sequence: CASSRDRSLEQYF.

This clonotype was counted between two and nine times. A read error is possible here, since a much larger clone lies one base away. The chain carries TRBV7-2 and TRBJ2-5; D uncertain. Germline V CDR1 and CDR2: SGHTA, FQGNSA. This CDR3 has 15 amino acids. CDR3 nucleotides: TGTGCCAGCAGCTCCCCCCGCCCTAGGAAAGAGACCCAGCACTTC. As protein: CASSSPRPRKETQHF.

The CDR3 sequence: CASSSPGQGNNSPLHF. The CDR3 DNA sequence: TGTGCCAGCAGCTCCCCGGGACAGGGAAATAATTCACCCCTCCACTTT. The chain carries TRBV5-4 and TRBJ1-6; 9 nucleotides match TRBD1. The CDR3 sequence is 16 residues long. V shed 3 bases, J shed 5 bases, and the junction held 6 bases outside the gene matches. Germline CDR1 SGHNT, CDR2 YYREEE (reference sequence).

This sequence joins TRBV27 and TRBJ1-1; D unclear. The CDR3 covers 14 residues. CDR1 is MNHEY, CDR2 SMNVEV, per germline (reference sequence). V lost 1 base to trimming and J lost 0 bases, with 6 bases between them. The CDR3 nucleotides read TGTGCCAGCAGTTTATACAGACTGAACACTGAAGCTTTCTTT. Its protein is CASSLYRLNTEAFF.